This T cell receptor beta chain was identified in a study of blood T cell repertoires in COVID-19. The germline V gene encodes CDR1 SGHNT and CDR2 YYREEE (reference sequence). The CDR3 contains 14 residues. V lost 2 bases and J 5 bases, leaving 14 bases between the germline ends. The repertoire was sequenced with immunoSEQ multiplex PCR; TCRdb's copy has only in-frame clones and lacks some. The sample consists of fewer than 90,000 clones, around 75% of them appearing once. The specimen was peripheral blood. V is TRBV5-4 and J is TRBJ2-7; the D gene is possibly TRBD1 (6 bases). This clonotype was obtained from a man aged 70 or older with COVID-19, enrolled during active disease. The CDR3 spells CASSFLAGDHEQYF. CDR3 bases: TGTGCCAGCAGCTTTTTGGCAGGGGATCACGAGCAGTACTTC.